The 28 T cell receptor beta chains reported below all come from one sample, sequenced in a study of neurological immune-mediated disorders. Stated time point: longitudinal time-point 3. TCRdb re-derived calls from the 5' RACE reads in MiXCR, one entry per CDR3 protein. The table has approximately 48,000 distinct CDR3 sequences, 10% to 15% seen once; the top ten hold around 9%. The sample taken for sequencing was PBMCs. Every receptor here comes from a male donor with HTLV-1-associated myelopathy (HAM/TSP).

J is TRBJ2-3 and V is TRBV10-2, with 8 bases that match TRBD2. The junction had 13 bases not matched to a gene; V was cut back by 8 bases and J by 0 bases. The CDR3 extends over 17 amino acids. Germline CDR1 and CDR2: WSHSY and SAAADI. CDR3 region: CASAAGAGGLSTDTQYF. As DNA, the CDR3 is TGCGCCAGCGCTGCGGGTGCGGGAGGCCTAAGCACAGATACGCAGTATTTT.

This clonotype was seen repeatedly, ten times or more. The V and J genes are TRBV15 and TRBJ2-3; 9 bases fit TRBD2. The length of the CDR3 is 13 residues. Germline-derived CDR1 and CDR2 are LNHNV and YYDKDF (reference sequence). The trim removed 8 bases at V and 2 bases at J, leaving 2 bases unmatched. In nucleotides, the CDR3 is TGTGCCACCGAGCGGGGGGACACAGATACGCAGTATTTT. As protein: CATERGDTDTQYF.

This clonotype was observed many times. The chain is built from TRBV10-2 and TRBJ2-3; 7 bases align to TRBD2. This CDR3 comprises 16 residues. V was pared by 0 bases and J by 1 base, with 4 bases of the junction left unmatched. In germline, CDR1 is WSHSY, CDR2 SAAADI. CDR3 coding DNA: TGCGCCAGCAGTGAGTCACGGACTAGAGGCACAGATACGCAGTATTTT. Translation: CASSESRTRGTDTQYF.

This clonotype was observed at least ten times. This chain links TRBV20-1 with TRBJ1-4; D is undetermined. CDR1 and CDR2 from the germline V gene are DFQATT and SNEGSKA (reference sequence). Trimming shortened V by 3 bases and J by 0 bases, and 11 bases separated the two germline ends. The CDR3 has 15 residues. The CDR3 nucleotides read TGCAGTGCTAGCATGGAGGCTGCAACTAATGAAAAACTGTTTTTT. Translating gives CSASMEAATNEKLFF.

The chain joins TRBV7-9 to TRBJ1-1, with D possibly TRBD1 on 5 matching bases. Germline V gene data show CDR1 as SEHNR and CDR2 as FQNEAQ (reference sequence). V gave up 5 bases and J gave up 4 bases, with 14 bases separating them. The CDR3 contains 14 residues. The DNA for the CDR3 is TGTGCCAGCAGCCCCAATCAGGGAATCACTGAAGCTTTCTTT. As protein: CASSPNQGITEAFF.

This clonotype was counted a few times. A junction end diverges from the germline sequence, so it may reflect a read error. The rearrangement links TRBV14 to TRBJ2-3; 8 bases map to TRBD1. The CDR3 has 16 residues. In germline, CDR1 is SGHDN, CDR2 FVKESK. The CDR3 DNA follows: TGTGCCATCAGCCAACGTTTCAGGGGGCATGAGGATACGCAGTATTTT. Its translation: CAISQRFRGHEDTQYF. The full variable domain, completed using reference TRBV14 and TRBJ2-3, is EAGVTQFPSHSVIEKGQTVTLRCDPISGHDNLYWYRRVMGKEIKFLLHFVKESKQDESGMPNNRFLAERTGGTYSTLKVQPAELEDSGVYFCAISQRFRGHEDTQYFGPGTRLTVL.

This clonotype has at least ten counts. A much larger clone differs from this one at a single base, so this may be a read error. The rearrangement links TRBV5-1 to TRBJ1-2; D is undetermined. The CDR3 loop spans 14 amino acids. Germline V CDR1 and CDR2: SGHRS, YFSETQ. The chain's CDR3 is CVSRRDVEVYGYTF. For the CDR3, the DNA is TGCGTCAGCCGCCGAGACGTGGAGGTCTATGGCTACACCTTC.

In this sample, this clonotype turned up many times. The chain employs TRBV6-2 or TRBV6-3 and TRBJ2-7; D gene unclear. Germline V gene sequence: CDR1 MNHEY, CDR2 SVGEGT. The germline V and J ends were trimmed by 6 bases and 3 bases, with 6 bases remaining between them. The CDR3 runs 11 residues. The CDR3 spells CASSMHYEQYF. CDR3 DNA sequence: TGTGCCAGCAGCATGCACTACGAGCAGTACTTC.

J is TRBJ2-7 and V is TRBV11-2; D is possibly TRBD1 (6 bases). Per the germline V gene, CDR1 is SGHAT and CDR2 is FQNNGV. The CDR3 is 15 residues long. Trimming took 5 bases from V and 6 from J, leaving 20 bases between them. This CDR3 is CASSDPGHGSIEQYF. The DNA for the CDR3 is TGTGCCAGCAGCGACCCGGGACATGGCTCCATCGAGCAGTACTTC.

In this sample, this clonotype turned up many times. This chain's CDR3 is CATSRDRAGTQYF. CDR3 sequence (DNA): TGTGCCACCAGCAGAGATCGTGCGGGGACCCAGTACTTC. V and J are TRBV15 and TRBJ2-5, with D perhaps TRBD2 (5 bases). The CDR3 runs to 13 residues. Looked up from germline, CDR1 is LNHNV and CDR2 is YYDKDF (reference sequence). The germline V and J ends were trimmed by 0 bases and 7 bases, with 9 bases remaining between them.

This clonotype was counted ten times or more. V and J are TRBV20-1 and TRBJ1-1; D is uncertain. This CDR3 spans 11 amino acids. The V gene's germline CDR1 is DFQATT and CDR2 SNEGSKA (reference sequence). V was shortened by 2 bases and J by 4 bases, with 5 bases between the two germline ends. The CDR3 DNA is TGCAGTGCTAGACCGACCACTGAAGCTTTCTTT. Protein product: CSARPTTEAFF.

This clonotype was counted at least ten times. The chain has TRBV5-1 and TRBJ2-3; D call uncertain. The CDR3 runs 14 residues. Per germline, CDR1 SGHRS and CDR2 YFSETQ. V was trimmed by 1 base and J by 2 bases, leaving 8 bases between them. Here the CDR3 reads CASSLSFNTDTQYF. Written as DNA, the CDR3 is TGCGCCAGCAGCTTGAGTTTTAACACAGATACGCAGTATTTT.

This clonotype was counted many times. The J gene is TRBJ1-5, the V gene TRBV2; 11 nucleotides align to TRBD1. The CDR3 is made up of 15 amino acids. In germline, CDR1 is SNHLY, CDR2 FYNNEI. V trimming: 4 bases; J trimming: 4 bases; junction bases outside the gene matches: 3. CDR3 protein: CASSGGTGGNQPQHF. The CDR3 DNA follows: TGTGCCAGCAGTGGGGGGACAGGGGGAAATCAGCCCCAGCATTTT.

This clonotype occurred many times. This chain joins TRBV4-3 and TRBJ2-3; 7 nucleotides line up with TRBD2. The junction had 4 bases not matched to a gene; V was cut back by 4 bases and J by 0 bases. From germline, CDR1 is LGHNA and CDR2 YSLEER. The CDR3 runs 15 residues. CDR3 amino acids: CASSRLSGSTDTQYF. Here the CDR3 DNA reads TGCGCCAGCAGCCGCCTTAGCGGGAGCACAGATACGCAGTATTTT.

This clonotype rates as medium-sized. The V call is TRBV7-9, the J call TRBJ2-1, with D possibly TRBD1 on 6 matching bases. Germline values: CDR1 SEHNR, CDR2 FQNEAQ (reference sequence). Trimming pared 5 bases from V and 10 bases from J, leaving 15 bases between. The CDR3 covers 13 residues. As DNA, the CDR3 is TGTGCCAGCAGCCCTGACAGGCAGGACGAGCAGTTCTTC. It translates to CASSPDRQDEQFF.

A single count supports this clonotype. A much larger clonotype is one base distant, so this may be a read error. The chain carries TRBV7-9 and TRBJ2-5, with D perhaps matching TRBD1 (6 bases). Between the trimmed V and J ends, which lost 5 bases and 1 base, there was a span of 17 bases. CDR1 is SEHNR and CDR2 is FQNEAQ in the germline V gene (reference sequence). This CDR3 is built from 16 residues. The CDR3 sequence is CASSPLQGWGQETQYF. Written as DNA, the CDR3 is TGTGCCAGCAGCCCGCTACAGGGTTGGGGCCAAGAGACCCAGTACTTC.

This clonotype showed up many times. The chain has TRBV7-9 and TRBJ1-6; 9 positions agree with TRBD1. Germline lookup yields CDR1 SEHNR and CDR2 FQNEAQ (reference sequence). The CDR3 length is 15 residues. The junction had 4 bases not matched to a gene; V was cut back by 3 bases and J by 7 bases. CDR3 residues: CASSLDRGGNSPLHF. Written as DNA, the CDR3 is TGTGCCAGCAGCTTGGACAGGGGAGGCAATTCACCCCTCCACTTT.

This clonotype was detected ten times or more. The rearrangement links TRBV2 to TRBJ2-7, with D possibly TRBD2 on 5 matching bases. Germline lookup yields CDR1 SNHLY and CDR2 FYNNEI. V gave up 3 bases and J gave up 3 bases, with 6 bases separating them. CDR3 size: 12 residues. CDR3 bases: TGTGCCAGCAGTGAGAGGGACTACGAGCAGTACTTC. Its protein product is CASSERDYEQYF.

This clonotype was observed many times. The V and J genes are TRBV20-1 and TRBJ2-7; the D gene is possibly TRBD1 (6 bases). Germline V gives CDR1 DFQATT, CDR2 SNEGSKA (reference sequence). This CDR3 contains 13 residues. With 2 bases removed from V and 4 bases from J, the gap between germline ends came to 12 bases. The CDR3: CSARRQGIYEQYF. The CDR3 nucleotides are TGCAGTGCTAGAAGGCAGGGGATATACGAGCAGTACTTC.

This chain links TRBV10-3 with TRBJ1-1; the match to TRBD1 covers 8 bases. Germline V gene data show CDR1 as ENHRY and CDR2 as SYGVKD. J lost 5 bases, V lost 0 bases, and 2 bases had no gene match. The CDR3 loop spans 14 amino acids. The CDR3 DNA sequence: TGTGCCATCAGTGAGTCGACAGGGGTGACTGAAGCTTTCTTT. Encoded protein: CAISESTGVTEAFF.

This clonotype appeared many times. The rearrangement joins TRBV10-3 to TRBJ1-3; TRBD1 matches at 9 bases. Trimming cost V 6 bases and J 1 base; bases outside gene matches: 1. The germline V gene has CDR1 ENHRY and CDR2 SYGVKD. This CDR3 spans 14 amino acids. The CDR3 spells CAIRDRGSGNTIYF. The CDR3, as DNA: TGTGCCATCAGGGACAGGGGATCTGGAAACACCATATATTTT.

This clonotype was counted many times. This chain links TRBV12-3 or TRBV12-4 with TRBJ1-5, with TRBD1 matching 7 bases. This CDR3 is built from 14 residues. Germline trimming cut 5 bases from V and 3 bases from J; bases unmatched to any gene: 4. CDR3 nucleotide sequence: TGTGCCAGCAGTGTCACAGGGGACAATCAGCCCCAGCATTTT. Translated, it gives CASSVTGDNQPQHF.

At least ten counts were recorded for this clonotype. J is TRBJ2-2 and V is TRBV9; TRBD2 agrees at 14 bases. Germline CDR1 reads SGDLS; CDR2 reads YYNGEE. The CDR3 contains 19 residues. J lost 0 bases, V lost 4 bases, and 8 bases had no gene match. CDR3 nucleotide sequence: TGTGCCAGCAGCCAGGGACTAGCGGGGGACATAACGAACACCGGGGAGCTGTTTTTT. Translated: CASSQGLAGDITNTGELFF.

At least ten counts were recorded for this clonotype. The rearrangement uses TRBV24-1 and TRBJ2-7; TRBD1 matches 8 bases. The V gene end was trimmed by 3 bases and the J gene end by 2 bases; junction bases not matched to a gene: 5. The germline V gene encodes CDR1 KGHDR and CDR2 SFDVKD. There are 15 residues in the CDR3. CDR3 nucleotides: TGTGCCACCAGTGATCCTAACAGGGGGACCTACGAGCAGTACTTC. This sequence encodes CATSDPNRGTYEQYF.

The V and J genes are TRBV9 and TRBJ2-1, with 10 nucleotides matching TRBD2. CDR1 and CDR2 (germline): SGDLS, YYNGEE. J was trimmed by 2 bases and V by 3 bases; bases with no gene match: 11. CDR3 length: 18 amino acids. The DNA of the CDR3 is TGTGCCAGCAGCGCTATTACTACTAGCGGGGATACCTACAATGAGCAGTTCTTC. Amino acid sequence: CASSAITTSGDTYNEQFF. The full variable domain, in which reference TRBV9 and TRBJ2-1 provide the parts outside the CDR3, is DSGVTQTPKHLITATGQRVTLRCSPRSGDLSVYWYQQSLDQGLQFLIQYYNGEERAKGNILERFSAQQFPDLHSELNLSSLELGDSALYFCASSAITTSGDTYNEQFFGPGTRLTVL.

This clonotype was counted ten times or more. The chain joins TRBV7-2 to TRBJ2-1; D is undetermined. Germline-derived CDR1 and CDR2 are SGHTA and FQGNSA. The CDR3 has 12 residues. Between the trimmed V and J ends, which lost 5 bases and 9 bases, there was a span of 11 bases. In nucleotides, the CDR3 is TGTGCCAGCAGCCTTTCCTCTTTTGAGCAGTTCTTC. Translation gives CASSLSSFEQFF.

This clonotype was recorded once. A junction boundary mismatches the germline segment, possibly from a read error. The gene calls are TRBV29-1 and TRBJ1-2; D is uncertain. The CDR3 loop spans 13 amino acids. Germline CDR1 SQVTM, CDR2 ANQGSEA. The CDR3 is CSVDTTIGYGFTF. CDR3 in DNA: TGTAGCGTTGATACAACGATTGGCTATGGCTTCACCTTC.

There are many counts of this clonotype. This chain uses TRBV29-1 with TRBJ1-1; D possibly corresponds to TRBD1 (5 bases). Germline CDR1 and CDR2: SQVTM and ANQGSEA. Trimming removed 7 bases at V and 7 bases at J, with 7 bases between. This CDR3 contains 9 residues. CDR3: CSAGGEAFF. The CDR3 coding sequence is TGCAGCGCCGGGGGTGAAGCTTTCTTT.